This T cell receptor beta chain comes out of a study of T cell repertoires in cytomegalovirus infection. Whole-study context: Indicated by public TCR beta signatures were CMV infection and matching HLA type. Findings and caveats of the study: Public TCR beta family frequency separated CMV-and-HLA carriers, including in an independent cohort.

TCRdb analysed the reads with MiXCR anew, one entry per CDR3 protein. The sample shows hundreds of thousands of distinct CDR3 sequences, approximately 30% of them seen only once. A remark on this clonotype: Its cognate antigen is unknown.

The germline V gene has CDR1 MNHNY and CDR2 SVGAGI (reference sequence). This CDR3 is 16 amino acids long. Trimming stripped 0 bases from V and 6 bases from J, with 15 bases between. The specimen sequenced was PBMCs. The rearrangement joins TRBV6-6 to TRBJ1-3; D is unresolved. The clonotype originates from a human donor in good health (CMV status not recorded). Some clones in this sample may be carry-over from other donors' samples. The chain's CDR3 is CASSYSTPVRPNTIYF. DNA for the CDR3: TGTGCCAGCAGTTACTCGACCCCGGTCCGCCCAAACACCATATATTTT.